Below, one TCR beta chain is given with its context. Only a few counts were recorded for this clonotype. This receptor's antigen is unknown. No base quality values were provided; no much bigger clone lies one nucleotide off. The sample belongs to a study (dated by TCRdb to between 2014 and 2017). Concerning the study at large: The study set out to test whether tumor-infiltrating Tregs in breast cancer get recruited from blood Tregs or are instead converted in situ from other CD4+ T cell subsets.

Full-length TCR variable regions were amplified by 5' RACE PCR using constant-region reverse primers, and then by semi-nested PCR using Nested Universal Primer A. Using the ReliaPrep RNA Cell Miniprep System, total RNA was extracted, and the SMARTer RACE 5'/3' Kit was then used to reverse transcribe the RNA into 5'RACE-ready cDNA. An Illumina MiSeq was used to sequence the full-length TCR alpha and beta libraries, which had been barcoded with multiplex adaptors. As for the authors' bioinformatics: Sequencing data were pooled across the five patients for each of nine subset-tissue groups and compared by unsupervised clustering of TCR gene usage. The Morisita-Horn index was used to calculate repertoire similarity, with shared sequences weighted according to their contribution to each repertoire. The public reads were reanalyzed by TCRdb: fastp trimming at Q25, MiXCR alignment, in-frame beta chains only. CDR3 protein sequences are deduplicated, and each keeps its most common genes and DNA. Here the V and J calls rest on TCRdb's processing, not on the authors' analysis. The sample records just under 65,000 distinct CDR3 sequences, about 20% of which are singletons. The ten largest account for about 3% of the sample.

Memory CD4+ T cells were isolated as CD4+CD45RO+CD25- cells. Tregs, naive and memory CD4+ T cells from tumor, blood and ipsilateral draining lymph nodes of about five breast cancer patients underwent full-length TCR alpha and beta sequencing. Tumor tissue and lymph nodes obtained from ipsilateral axillary dissection were perfused with PBS, minced and then digested with collagenase I and hyaluronidase. Ficoll density gradient centrifugation was used to isolate mononuclear cells from lymph nodes or from over 40 ml of peripheral blood. FACS confirmed that the sorted cell populations were more than 90% pure. CDR1 and CDR2, per the germline V gene, are SQVTM and ANQGSEA. The CDR3 contains 13 residues, cysteine and phenylalanine counted. Only the CDR3 portion is preserved as DNA: 39 bases, with reading frame beginning at the first base. Trimming takes 4 bases from V and 0 bases from J, and the germline ends sit 8 bases apart.

General study outcomes and caveats: The TCR gene usage of tumor memory CD4+ T cells clustered together with blood and lymph node memory CD4+ cells and with lymph node naive CD4+ cells. Validation in the larger cohort was restricted to a single TCR beta V-J rearrangement rather than whole repertoires. The greatest overlap of tumor-infiltrating Treg TCR alpha and beta sequences was observed with tumor naive CD4+ T cells, followed by blood naive CD4+ T cells.

The sequence was collected from a female donor with breast cancer. This sequence uses TRBV29-1 and TRBJ2-3; the D gene assignment is ambiguous. The sequencing sample was made of memory CD4+ T cells sorted from a lymph node. The cell subset or site label for this specimen denotes: memory CD4+ T cells, CD4+CD45RO+CD25-. In nucleotide form, the sequence is TGCAGCGTTGTTACTGCTAGCACAGATACGCAGTATTTT. Its product reads: CSVVTASTDTQYF.